The clone carrying this T cell receptor (beta chain) showed up many times. Its specificity is unknown. The sample is drawn from a study of response to subunit inactivated influenza vaccine. TCRdb reanalysed the RT-PCR reads using MiXCR and keeps one entry per CDR3 protein. The data contain around 580,000 distinct CDR3 sequences, about an eighth of them singletons. Findings and limits, study-wide: Authors proposed each seasonal influenza vaccination draws in few new T cells.

The TCR was taken from a man aged 50 to 60 who received an inactivated influenza vaccine. This specimen was PBMCs from blood, taken on the day of vaccination.

Here the CDR3 DNA reads TGTGCCAGCAGCTTAGAGGTAGCGGAGGCCTACTACAATGAGCAGTTCTTC. It is translated as CASSLEVAEAYYNEQFF. The V and J genes are TRBV11-2 and TRBJ2-1, with a possible D match to TRBD2 (6 bases). CDR3 length: 17 residues. V was shortened by 0 bases and J by 3 bases, with 15 bases between the two germline ends. Germline V gene sequence: CDR1 SGHAT, CDR2 FQNNGV.